This T cell receptor (beta chain) was retrieved from a study of blood T cell repertoires in COVID-19. Generated by immunoSEQ multiplex PCR, the TCRdb table keeps only in-frame clones and is missing some. The sample contains about 120,000 clones, more than 75% of which appear only once. Only one count was recorded for this clone. The germline V gene encodes CDR1 MNHEY and CDR2 SVGAGI. CDR3 length: 15 residues. The V segment lost 6 bases and the J segment 6 bases; nucleotides outside the gene matches: 9. Source material: peripheral blood. The V and J genes are TRBV6-5 and TRBJ1-2, with 11 bases identical to TRBD1. The clonotype comes from a woman between 45 and 65 years old with acute or convalescent COVID-19. The CDR3 nucleotides are TGTGCCAGCAGCCAACCGGGACAGGGGGTAAATGGCTACACCTTC. This encodes CASSQPGQGVNGYTF.